The 25 T cell receptor beta chains reported below all come from one sample, sequenced in a study of response to subunit inactivated influenza vaccine. TCRdb analysed the RT-PCR reads with MiXCR anew, one entry per CDR3 protein. The profile shows about 780,000 distinct CDR3 sequences, around 20% of them singletons. The input for sequencing was PBMCs from blood, taken 4 to 6 days after vaccination. These receptors all stem from a man aged 50-60 years who received an inactivated influenza vaccine.

This clonotype has only a few counts. The chain recombines TRBV20-1 with TRBJ2-5; 8 bases fit TRBD2. J gave up 4 bases and V 1 base, and 5 bases lay outside the gene matches. In germline, CDR1 is DFQATT, CDR2 SNEGSKA (reference sequence). This CDR3 comprises 14 residues. CDR3 sequence reads: CSARVVSGTETQYF. Written as DNA, the CDR3 is TGCAGTGCTAGAGTGGTTAGCGGGACAGAGACCCAGTACTTC.

CDR3: CASGPGTAKNIQYF. CDR3 DNA: TGTGCCAGCGGACCCGGGACAGCGAAAAACATTCAGTACTTC. V usage is TRBV7-2 and J usage is TRBJ2-4, with TRBD1 matching 7 bases. V dropped 8 bases and J dropped 4; count of bases not matched to a gene: 8. The CDR3 spans 14 residues. Germline loops: CDR1 SGHTA, CDR2 FQGNSA.

The chain is built from TRBV2 and TRBJ1-6; 8 nucleotides line up with TRBD1. Germline lookup yields CDR1 SNHLY and CDR2 FYNNEI. V lost 8 bases to trimming and J lost 5 bases; unmatched junction nucleotides: 5. CDR3 length equals 14 residues. CDR3 nucleotide sequence: TGTGCCAGCCAGGGACAGGAGCATAATTCACCCCTCCACTTT. The encoded protein is CASQGQEHNSPLHF.

This chain uses TRBV29-1 with TRBJ1-1; the D gene is possibly TRBD1 (6 bases). From germline, CDR1 is SQVTM and CDR2 ANQGSEA. CDR3 size: 13 residues. V was cut by 6 bases and J by 0 bases, with 11 bases left in between. CDR3 protein: CSVSGHMNTEAFF. The CDR3 DNA follows: TGCAGCGTCTCGGGACACATGAACACTGAAGCTTTCTTT.

This clonotype occurred a few times. This chain uses TRBV7-8 with TRBJ2-5; 8 bases fit TRBD1. Germline CDR1 reads SGHVS; CDR2 reads FQNEAQ. The junction had 9 bases not matched to a gene; V was cut back by 4 bases and J by 2 bases. This CDR3 has 16 amino acids. The DNA for the CDR3 is TGTGCCAGCAGCTCTCCCAGGGGGCCGTTACAAGAGACCCAGTACTTC. Its protein product is CASSSPRGPLQETQYF.

The CDR3 sequence is CSVRQGPRGYEQYF. The CDR3 DNA reads as TGCAGCGTTCGTCAGGGGCCCAGGGGTTACGAGCAGTACTTC. The rearrangement joins TRBV29-1 to TRBJ2-7; weak D call: TRBD1 (6 bases). V was trimmed by 5 bases and J by 4 bases, leaving 18 bases between them. Germline CDR1 and CDR2: SQVTM and ANQGSEA. This CDR3 contains 14 residues.

This clonotype occurred a few times. The chain recombines TRBV6-5 with TRBJ2-7, with D perhaps TRBD1 (5 bases). The CDR3 length is 14 residues. Germline loops: CDR1 MNHEY, CDR2 SVGAGI. V was clipped by 0 bases and J by 3 bases, with 9 bases between them. CDR3 coding DNA: TGTGCCAGCAGTTACTCCCCAGGGAACTACGAGCAGTACTTC. Translating gives CASSYSPGNYEQYF.

This chain links TRBV7-8 with TRBJ2-1; tentative D call: TRBD1 (5 bases). The CDR3 consists of 15 residues. Per the germline V gene, CDR1 is SGHVS and CDR2 is FQNEAQ. V lost 0 bases, J lost 2 bases, and 8 bases lay in between. The DNA of the CDR3 is TGTGCCAGCAGCTTAGCGGGGCAGGCCTACAATGAGCAGTTCTTC. It is translated as CASSLAGQAYNEQFF. The entire variable domain, with the rest obtained from reference TRBV7-8 and TRBJ2-1, is as follows: GAGVSQSPRYKVAKRGQDVALRCDPISGHVSLFWYQQALGQGPEFLTYFQNEAQLDKSGLPSDRFFAERPEGSVSTLKIQRTQQEDSAVYLCASSLAGQAYNEQFFGPGTRLTVL.

This sequence joins TRBV28 and TRBJ2-4, with D tentatively TRBD2 (5 bases). Per germline, CDR1 MDHEN and CDR2 SYDVKM. V lost 2 bases and J lost 3, with 17 bases in between. The CDR3 runs to 17 residues. CDR3 residues: CASSLGIFGEGKNIQYF. As DNA, the CDR3 is TGTGCCAGCAGTTTAGGAATTTTCGGGGAAGGCAAAAACATTCAGTACTTC.

In this sample, this clonotype turned up a few times. The chain has TRBV9 and TRBJ2-3, with a tentative D call TRBD1 (6 bases). Germline V gene sequence: CDR1 SGDLS, CDR2 YYNGEE. The CDR3 sequence is 14 residues long. V was trimmed by 1 base and J by 3 bases, leaving 9 bases between them. CDR3 nucleotide sequence: TGTGCCAGCAGCGTAAAGCAGGGGACAGATACGCAGTATTTT. It specifies CASSVKQGTDTQYF.

V and J are TRBV6-2 or TRBV6-3 and TRBJ1-2; maybe TRBD1 (5 bases). V lost 2 bases, J lost 4 bases, and 5 bases lay in between. The CDR3 covers 12 residues. CDR1 is MNHEY, CDR2 SVGEGT, per germline. CDR3 amino acids: CASSYGAYGYTF. The CDR3 DNA is TGTGCCAGCAGTTACGGGGCCTATGGCTACACCTTC.

The V gene is TRBV20-1, the J gene TRBJ2-7; D gene uncertain. The CDR3 sequence is 15 residues long. CDR1 and CDR2 (germline): DFQATT, SNEGSKA (reference sequence). V lost 5 bases to trimming and J lost 3 bases, with 20 bases between them. CDR3 DNA sequence: TGCAGTGCTGTTAGACCGGACCGAAAGCTCTACGAGCAGTACTTC. Encoded protein: CSAVRPDRKLYEQYF.

This clonotype was counted many times. The V call is TRBV20-1, the J call TRBJ2-7, with 8 bases matching TRBD1. The CDR3 has 12 residues. Germline V gene data show CDR1 as DFQATT and CDR2 as SNEGSKA (reference sequence). This chain's CDR3 is CSARTGSYEQYF. The CDR3 DNA reads as TGCAGCGCCAGGACAGGGTCCTACGAGCAGTACTTC.

This clonotype was seen at least ten times. The chain employs TRBV28 and TRBJ2-7, with 8 bases that match TRBD1. This CDR3 is built from 13 residues. The germline V gene has CDR1 MDHEN and CDR2 SYDVKM. The V segment lost 7 bases and the J segment 5 bases; nucleotides outside the gene matches: 7. CDR3 region: CASTGQGEDEQYF. CDR3 nucleotides: TGTGCCAGCACTGGACAGGGTGAGGACGAGCAGTACTTC.

A few counts support this clonotype. The chain links TRBV24-1 to TRBJ2-5; D is possibly TRBD2 (6 bases). Germline V lookup: CDR1 KGHDR, CDR2 SFDVKD. With 11 bases removed from V and 0 bases from J, the gap between germline ends came to 12 bases. CDR3 length: 13 amino acids. CDR3 nucleotides: TGTGCCAGCCAACGGACTAACCAAGAGACCCAGTACTTC. Translated, it gives CASQRTNQETQYF.

The gene calls are TRBV12-3 or TRBV12-4 and TRBJ1-2; 7 bases agree with TRBD1. The CDR3 length is 15 residues. With 3 bases clipped from V and 5 bases from J, the junction kept 9 bases outside the gene matches. CDR3 residues: CASSLTGTAKYGYTF. The DNA of the CDR3 is TGTGCCAGCAGTTTGACCGGGACAGCGAAGTATGGCTACACCTTC.

The rearrangement uses TRBV2 and TRBJ2-3, with 8 bases identical to TRBD2. Germline V gene sequence: CDR1 SNHLY, CDR2 FYNNEI. V gave up 5 bases and J gave up 2 bases; unmatched junction bases: 3. This CDR3 is built from 14 residues. Here the CDR3 DNA reads TGTGCCAGCAGTATAGCGGGGCCCACAGATACGCAGTATTTT. This codes for CASSIAGPTDTQYF. The full variable domain, rest sourced from reference TRBV2 and TRBJ2-3, is EPEVTQTPSHQVTQMGQEVILRCVPISNHLYFYWYRQILGQKVEFLVSFYNNEISEKSEIFDDQFSVERPDGSNFTLKIRSTKLEDSAMYFCASSIAGPTDTQYFGPGTRLTVL.

The chain uses TRBV11-2 and TRBJ2-1; either TRBD1 or TRBD2 may fit D (5 bases each). V was trimmed by 5 bases and J by 6 bases, leaving 14 bases between them. Per the germline V gene, CDR1 is SGHAT and CDR2 is FQNNGV. The CDR3 has 14 residues. The CDR3 sequence: CASSNRDGINEQFF. The DNA of the CDR3 is TGTGCCAGCAGCAACCGGGACGGTATCAATGAGCAGTTCTTC.

The chain employs TRBV24-1 and TRBJ1-5; TRBD1 might be the D (6 bases). The length of the CDR3 is 15 residues. V was cut by 6 bases and J by 2 bases, with 13 bases left in between. Germline values: CDR1 KGHDR, CDR2 SFDVKD. This chain's CDR3 is CATSPRGGGNQPQHF. CDR3 nucleotide sequence: TGTGCCACCAGTCCCCGAGGGGGGGGCAATCAGCCCCAGCATTTT.

This clonotype was counted only a few times. The gene calls are TRBV6-1 and TRBJ1-2; D call uncertain. Germline loops: CDR1 MNHNS, CDR2 SASEGT. CDR3 size: 13 residues. V was pared by 2 bases and J by 6 bases, with 10 bases between. In DNA, the CDR3 is TGTGCCAGCAGTGAACTGGGGATCGATGGCTACACCTTC. This codes for CASSELGIDGYTF.

This clonotype was seen a few times. J is TRBJ2-2 and V is TRBV7-2; D might be TRBD2 (5 bases). V lost 0 bases and J 7 bases, leaving 9 bases between the germline ends. This CDR3 has 14 amino acids. Per the germline V gene, CDR1 is SGHTA and CDR2 is FQGNSA. The CDR3 bases are TGTGCCAGCAGCTTAGCACGGGAACACGGGGAGCTGTTTTTT. It encodes CASSLAREHGELFF.

The chain links TRBV11-2 to TRBJ2-5, with D perhaps matching TRBD1 (6 bases). Germline loops: CDR1 SGHAT, CDR2 FQNNGV. The CDR3 extends over 12 amino acids. V was shortened by 3 bases and J by 6 bases, with 8 bases between the two germline ends. The CDR3 DNA sequence: TGTGCCAGCAGCTTGTGGGGGCAGACCCAGTACTTC. It is translated as CASSLWGQTQYF.

A few counts support this clonotype. In DNA, the CDR3 is TGTGCCAGCAGCCTCCCCTCTGGACTAGCCTGGGATACGCAGTATTTT. This encodes CASSLPSGLAWDTQYF. The rearrangement uses TRBV5-5 and TRBJ2-3, with 8 bases aligning to TRBD2. Trimming took 4 bases from V and 6 from J; bases not matched to a gene: 13. Per germline, CDR1 SGHKS and CDR2 YYEKEE (reference sequence). CDR3 length equals 16 residues.

This sequence joins TRBV6-1 and TRBJ2-7; D unresolved. Trimming left V 1 base short and J 0 bases short, with 7 bases between. This CDR3 region has 14 residues. CDR1 and CDR2 (germline): MNHNS, SASEGT. This CDR3 reads CASSEGMSSYEQYF. In DNA, the CDR3 is TGTGCCAGCAGTGAAGGGATGAGCTCCTACGAGCAGTACTTC.

J is TRBJ2-3 and V is TRBV7-2; TRBD2 agrees at 9 bases. The trim removed 7 bases at V and 1 base at J, leaving 12 bases unmatched. The CDR3 is 17 residues long. Germline assignment: CDR1 SGHTA and CDR2 FQGNSA. CDR3 DNA sequence: TGTGCCAGCACCCGGTGGGCTAGCGGGAAGGGCACAGATACGCAGTATTTT. This codes for CASTRWASGKGTDTQYF.